This section outlines one TCR beta chain sequence together with its context. Produced via immunoSEQ multiplex PCR; TCRdb's table is partial and in-frame only. The table lists about 79,000 clones, 70% to 85% of them singletons, with around 0.51% in the top ten. This CDR3 is built from 14 residues. Trimming took off 7 bases at V and 4 bases at J, with 14 bases between the two ends. The germline V gene has CDR1 MNHEY and CDR2 SMNVEV (reference sequence). These data originate in a study of OX40 agonist ivuxolimab in advanced cancers. The sampling schedule covered blood at baseline, cycle 4 day 1, and cycle 7 day 1.

The sequence was collected from an adult with an advanced solid tumor such as melanoma, head and neck, liver or kidney cancer. Sequencing was performed on CD4+ or CD8+ T cells sorted from blood, taken in a trial of the OX40 agonist ivuxolimab. The rearrangement uses TRBV27 and TRBJ2-1; D assignment may be TRBD1 or TRBD2 (5 bases each). Here the CDR3 reads CASTGQSPYNEQFF. In nucleotides, the CDR3 is TGTGCCAGCACGGGGCAGAGTCCTTACAATGAGCAGTTCTTC.